This is a list of T cell receptor beta chains from one sample in a study of human thymus T cells. The repertoire was sequenced with immunoSEQ multiplex PCR; TCRdb's copy has only in-frame clones and lacks some. The sample shows 40,000 to 45,000 clones, 85% to 95% of them seen only once. The sequenced sample consisted of blood. Source of these receptors: a boy under two years old with a congenital heart defect but otherwise immunologically healthy. The CDR3 runs from the conserved cysteine through the conserved F or W. Fields, in order: CDR3 protein, clone size, V gene, J gene. The size of a clone is reported for some rows only, either as once, few or many, or as a class for expanded clones.

CDR3aa: CASKTGTGGNSPLHF
abundance: -
v_gene: TRBV28
j_gene: TRBJ1-6

CDR3aa: CASSYRDGNPYGYTF
abundance: -
v_gene: TRBV4-3
j_gene: TRBJ1-2

CDR3aa: CASSLEPGQGPYGYTF
abundance: -
v_gene: TRBV7-9
j_gene: TRBJ1-2

CDR3aa: CASTGTGYGYTF
abundance: -
v_gene: TRBV25-1
j_gene: TRBJ1-2

CDR3aa: CASSPLAGELFF
abundance: -
v_gene: TRBV28
j_gene: TRBJ2-2

CDR3aa: CAWSGTGGNYGYTF
abundance: once
v_gene: TRBV30
j_gene: TRBJ1-2

CDR3aa: CASSPRSGGANEQFF
abundance: -
v_gene: TRBV7-7
j_gene: TRBJ2-1

CDR3aa: CASSRQNQGYNEQFF
abundance: once
v_gene: TRBV6-5
j_gene: TRBJ2-1

CDR3aa: CASSESEQYF
abundance: -
v_gene: TRBV11-2
j_gene: TRBJ2-7

CDR3aa: CASSLYRGRTEAFF
abundance: once
v_gene: TRBV27
j_gene: TRBJ1-1

CDR3aa: CASSSSAGNYGYTF
abundance: -
v_gene: TRBV28
j_gene: TRBJ1-2

CDR3aa: CASRLAANTGELFF
abundance: -
v_gene: TRBV5-1
j_gene: TRBJ2-2

CDR3aa: CASSLEAAGGGDEQYF
abundance: once
v_gene: TRBV7-8
j_gene: TRBJ2-7

CDR3aa: CASTSSGDNEQFF
abundance: -
v_gene: TRBV19
j_gene: TRBJ2-1

CDR3aa: CATGTYISSYEQYF
abundance: -
v_gene: TRBV6-1
j_gene: TRBJ2-7

CDR3aa: CARSLEATSDTGELFF
abundance: -
v_gene: TRBV5-3
j_gene: TRBJ2-2

CDR3aa: CASSIIAGGYGYTF
abundance: -
v_gene: TRBV19
j_gene: TRBJ1-2

CDR3aa: CASSAQETQYF
abundance: -
v_gene: TRBV13
j_gene: TRBJ2-5

CDR3aa: CASSQRTVLGTEAFF
abundance: -
v_gene: TRBV4-1
j_gene: TRBJ1-1

CDR3aa: CASSLGPGTGSYGYTF
abundance: -
v_gene: TRBV5-1
j_gene: TRBJ1-2

CDR3aa: CASSYPGAYGYTF
abundance: -
v_gene: TRBV6-6
j_gene: TRBJ1-2

CDR3aa: CASSIGDVSSYEQYF
abundance: -
v_gene: TRBV19
j_gene: TRBJ2-7

CDR3aa: CAISEFKGLIVTEAFF
abundance: -
v_gene: TRBV10-3
j_gene: TRBJ1-1

CDR3aa: CASTEAGGRTGELFF
abundance: few
v_gene: TRBV4-2
j_gene: TRBJ2-2

CDR3aa: CASRNGQSHSYEQYF
abundance: -
v_gene: TRBV10-2
j_gene: TRBJ2-7

CDR3aa: CAISEAPRGVGYEQYF
abundance: -
v_gene: TRBV10-3
j_gene: TRBJ2-7

CDR3aa: CSACRGPDYGYTF
abundance: -
v_gene: TRBV29-1
j_gene: TRBJ1-2

CDR3aa: CASSHPSGGRRDTQYF
abundance: -
v_gene: TRBV4-2
j_gene: TRBJ2-3

CDR3aa: CASSRDSRGGEQFF
abundance: -
v_gene: TRBV25-1
j_gene: TRBJ2-1

CDR3aa: CASSRDRETQYF
abundance: -
v_gene: TRBV7-2
j_gene: TRBJ2-5

CDR3aa: CASSWGGGKNIQYF
abundance: -
v_gene: TRBV11-2
j_gene: TRBJ2-4

CDR3aa: CASSQASNEQFF
abundance: -
v_gene: TRBV5-6
j_gene: TRBJ2-1

CDR3aa: CASSALSPPGLAEQETQYF
abundance: once
v_gene: TRBV6-4
j_gene: TRBJ2-5

CDR3aa: CASSSPSGVEQFF
abundance: -
v_gene: TRBV4-1
j_gene: TRBJ2-1

CDR3aa: CASSLATNEKLFF
abundance: -
v_gene: TRBV5-4
j_gene: TRBJ1-4

CDR3aa: CASSTYLAGVDEQYF
abundance: -
v_gene: TRBV25-1
j_gene: -

CDR3aa: CASSLVSAGSYNEQFF
abundance: -
v_gene: TRBV7-2
j_gene: TRBJ2-1

CDR3aa: CASSPRASETQYF
abundance: -
v_gene: TRBV6-1
j_gene: TRBJ2-5

CDR3aa: CASSLTAEAGYTF
abundance: once
v_gene: TRBV4-2
j_gene: TRBJ1-2

CDR3aa: CASSTEWNTEAFF
abundance: -
v_gene: TRBV6-5
j_gene: TRBJ1-1

CDR3aa: CSVGGGGSTDTQYF
abundance: -
v_gene: TRBV29-1
j_gene: TRBJ2-3